Each of the 18 T cell receptor beta chains below was sequenced from the same sample in a study of T cells in Graves' hyperthyroidism and ophthalmopathy. It was RNA transcripts that yielded the amplified TCR beta CDR3 regions. First-round RT-PCR of the TCR CDR3 relied on the HTBI primer set. In TCRdb, the multiplex PCR reads were re-called with MiXCR into one record per CDR3 protein. The sample holds a few hundred thousand distinct CDR3 sequences, more than 20% seen once. The sequenced material came from blood. The receptors were sampled from a man aged 18 to 35 with Graves' hyperthyroidism.

This clonotype appeared many times. This chain uses TRBV5-5 with TRBJ1-2; D gene uncertain. Germline CDR1 SGHKS, CDR2 YYEKEE (reference sequence). Trimming stripped 4 bases from V and 3 bases from J, with 13 bases between. CDR3 size: 14 residues. CDR3 region: CASSGPGRDYGYTF. In DNA, the CDR3 is TGTGCCAGCAGCGGACCTGGACGGGACTATGGCTACACCTTC.

This clonotype appeared a few times. This CDR3 reads CASSAYRGAANTEAFF. CDR3 nucleotide sequence: TGTGCCAGCAGCGCCTACAGGGGGGCGGCGAACACTGAAGCTTTCTTT. This rearrangement joins TRBV6-1 to TRBJ1-1, with 8 bases fitting TRBD1. CDR1 MNHNS and CDR2 SASEGT come from the germline V gene. Unmatched junction bases numbered 10, after V lost 6 bases and J lost 1 base. There are 16 residues in the CDR3.

This chain uses TRBV2 with TRBJ2-5; D not certain. The CDR3 runs 13 residues. Trimming took 11 bases from V and 4 from J, leaving 17 bases between them. Germline V CDR1 and CDR2: SNHLY, FYNNEI. The CDR3 region is CASTGPASETQYF. In DNA form, the CDR3 reads TGTGCCTCTACGGGTCCCGCCTCAGAGACCCAGTACTTC. Based on the CDR3 plus reference TRBV2 and TRBJ2-5, the full variable domain is EPEVTQTPSHQVTQMGQEVILRCVPISNHLYFYWYRQILGQKVEFLVSFYNNEISEKSEIFDDQFSVERPDGSNFTLKIRSTKLEDSAMYFCASTGPASETQYFGPGTRLLVL.

This clonotype occurred many times. J is TRBJ1-1 and V is TRBV6-2 or TRBV6-3; D is possibly TRBD1 (5 bases). CDR1 is MNHEY and CDR2 is SVGEGT in the germline V gene. CDR3 length equals 16 residues. The ends were cut back, 0 bases at V and 5 bases at J, with 16 bases in the middle. CDR3 residues: CASSYSLGLDRTEAFF. The CDR3 DNA reads as TGTGCCAGCAGTTACTCCTTGGGACTGGACCGGACTGAAGCTTTCTTT.

This clonotype occurred many times. V gene TRBV2 combines with J gene TRBJ1-2, with unresolved D. This CDR3 comprises 12 residues. Germline V gene data show CDR1 as SNHLY and CDR2 as FYNNEI. The CDR3 sequence: CASLGTAYGYTF. As DNA, the CDR3 is TGTGCTTCGCTCGGCACAGCCTATGGCTACACCTTC.

The sample holds many counts of this clonotype. The chain is built from TRBV5-1 and TRBJ1-2, with 7 bases aligning to TRBD1. V was clipped by 4 bases and J by 5 bases; unmatched bases: 11. The germline V gene has CDR1 SGHRS and CDR2 YFSETQ. This CDR3 has 15 residues. CDR3 sequence reads: CASSQQGQLSYGYTF. The CDR3 DNA sequence: TGCGCCAGCAGCCAGCAGGGACAGTTGAGTTATGGCTACACCTTC.

This clonotype was seen many times. J is TRBJ2-7 and V is TRBV10-3; D tentatively fits TRBD1 or TRBD2 (5 bases each). The CDR3 length is 13 residues. Germline CDR1 is ENHRY and CDR2 is SYGVKD. V was clipped by 1 base and J by 6 bases, with 10 bases between them. For the CDR3, the DNA is TGTGCCATCAGTGAGTTGGGGGAAGGCGAGCAGTACTTC. Protein: CAISELGEGEQYF.

This clonotype occurred a few times. Just one base apart from a much larger clone, this may be a read error. V and J are TRBV12-3 or TRBV12-4 and TRBJ1-5; 7 positions match TRBD1. J lost 1 base, V lost 7 bases, and 7 bases had no gene match. The CDR3 has 15 amino acids. The CDR3 loop reads CASNQGVESNQPQHF. As DNA, the CDR3 is TGTGCCAGCAACCAGGGGGTTGAAAGCAATCAGCCCCAGCATTTT.

Many counts were recorded for this clonotype. This chain links TRBV6-5 with TRBJ2-5; D could derive from TRBD1 or TRBD2 (6 bases each). Germline V CDR1 and CDR2: MNHEY, SVGAGI. The V end lost 0 bases, the J end lost 5 bases, and 13 bases lay between the germline ends. This CDR3 spans 15 amino acids. Here the CDR3 DNA reads TGTGCCAGCAGTTACTCGGGGATAGGGGGGGAGACCCAGTACTTC. As protein: CASSYSGIGGETQYF.

This chain links TRBV11-1 with TRBJ2-2; TRBD1 agrees at 8 bases. Trimming took 5 bases from V and 3 from J; bases not matched to a gene: 8. This CDR3 spans 16 amino acids. CDR1 SGHAT and CDR2 FQDESV come from the germline V gene (reference sequence). The DNA for the CDR3 is TGTGCCAGCAGCAAGACAGGGGTCGGCGACACCGGGGAGCTGTTTTTT. This gives the protein CASSKTGVGDTGELFF.

In DNA form, the CDR3 reads TGCAGTGCTAGAGACCCCCGGACTAGCAACTACGAGCAGTACTTC. Amino acids: CSARDPRTSNYEQYF. This chain links TRBV20-1 with TRBJ2-7, with 8 bases identical to TRBD2. The CDR3 loop spans 15 amino acids. Germline CDR1 is DFQATT and CDR2 is SNEGSKA (reference sequence). J was trimmed by 3 bases and V by 0 bases; bases with no gene match: 7.

The chain couples TRBV2 to TRBJ2-6; D remains unclear. The germline V and J ends were trimmed by 7 bases and 1 base, with 8 bases remaining between them. Per the germline V gene, CDR1 is SNHLY and CDR2 is FYNNEI. This CDR3 is 14 amino acids long. Written as DNA, the CDR3 is TGTGCCAGCATGACCGGATCTGGGGCCAACGTCCTGACTTTC. Translating it yields CASMTGSGANVLTF.

The CDR3 DNA reads as TGTGCCAGCATAGGACAGGGTGCTAACTATGGCTACACCTTC. Encoded protein: CASIGQGANYGYTF. The gene calls are TRBV25-1 and TRBJ1-2, with 8 bases that match TRBD1. There are 14 residues in the CDR3. Germline-derived CDR1 and CDR2 are MGHDK and SYGVNS. After removal of 7 bases from V and 0 bases from J, the junction contained 4 bases not matched to a gene.

This clonotype was recorded at least ten times. The chain uses TRBV6-2 or TRBV6-3 and TRBJ1-2; 9 bases are shared with TRBD1. Germline trimming cut 2 bases from V and 6 bases from J; bases unmatched to any gene: 4. This CDR3 has 14 amino acids. Per germline, CDR1 MNHEY and CDR2 SVGEGT. In DNA form, the CDR3 reads TGTGCCAGCAGTTACCCCGGGACAGGGAATGGCTACACCTTC. The encoded protein is CASSYPGTGNGYTF.

The V gene is TRBV11-2, the J gene TRBJ1-4, with TRBD1 matching over 10 bases. CDR3 length: 15 amino acids. CDR1 SGHAT and CDR2 FQNNGV come from the germline V gene. With 1 base clipped from V and 7 bases from J, the junction kept 3 bases outside the gene matches. CDR3 in amino acids: CASSLVGTGVEKLFF. The DNA for the CDR3 is TGTGCCAGCAGCTTAGTTGGGACAGGGGTTGAAAAACTGTTTTTT.

There are many counts of this clonotype. This may stem from a read error, because a much larger clone lies one nucleotide away. The J gene is TRBJ1-5, the V gene TRBV6-1, with D perhaps matching TRBD1 (6 bases). With 4 bases removed from V and 9 bases from J, the gap between germline ends came to 22 bases. CDR1 is MNHNS, CDR2 SASEGT, per germline. This CDR3 is built from 16 residues. CDR3 sequence: CASSATTTGFYRPQHF. The CDR3 DNA is TGTGCCAGCAGTGCCACCACGACAGGTTTCTATCGGCCCCAGCATTTT.

The table lists this clonotype with many counts. This likely comes from a read error, as the CDR3 has no conserved phenylalanine or tryptophan at its end. The limits of the CDR3 on the DNA are not certain, so only TCRdb's listed CDR3 is given. The gene calls are TRBV6-1 and TRBJ1-2; the table's D call TRBD1 went unverified against the DNA. 9 amino acids form the CDR3, both terminal residues included. CDR1 and CDR2 (germline): MNHNS, SASEGT. CDR3 region: CASSPPTGI.

This clonotype turned up a few times. This chain links TRBV28 with TRBJ2-6; TRBD2 is a possible D gene (6 bases). Trimming removed 7 bases from V and 1 base from J, with 11 bases in between. CDR1 is MDHEN, CDR2 SYDVKM, per germline. This CDR3 is 15 amino acids long. Here the CDR3 reads CASNIGGSGANVLTF. The CDR3 coding sequence is TGTGCCAGCAATATCGGGGGATCTGGGGCCAACGTCCTGACTTTC.